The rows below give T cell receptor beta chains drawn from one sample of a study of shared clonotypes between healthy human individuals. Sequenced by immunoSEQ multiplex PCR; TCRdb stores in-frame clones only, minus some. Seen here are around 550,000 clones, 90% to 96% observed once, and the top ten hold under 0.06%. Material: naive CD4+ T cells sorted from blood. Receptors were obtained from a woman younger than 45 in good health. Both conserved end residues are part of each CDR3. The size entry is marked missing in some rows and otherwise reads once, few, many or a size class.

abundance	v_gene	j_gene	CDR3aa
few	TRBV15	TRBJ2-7	CATSPGHWAYEQYF
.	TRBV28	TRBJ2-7	CASSSGSTGFIYEQYF
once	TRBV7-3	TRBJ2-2	CASSPWQLNTGELFF
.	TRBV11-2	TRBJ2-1	CASSLDFDLSGFPSGEQFF
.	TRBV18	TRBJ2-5	CASSPRTGGQETQYF
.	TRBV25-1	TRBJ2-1	CASSEWDRRLYNEQFF
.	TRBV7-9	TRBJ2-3	CASTLTSGARTDTQYF
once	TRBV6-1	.	CASSEWVARGEQYF
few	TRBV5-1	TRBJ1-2	CASSLAGGGYTF
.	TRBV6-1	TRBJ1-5	CASMGGGIQPQHF
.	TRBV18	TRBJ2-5	CASSRGQGIETQYF
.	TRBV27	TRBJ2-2	CASSRDPHTGELFF
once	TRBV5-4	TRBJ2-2	CASRLAGGRTGELFF
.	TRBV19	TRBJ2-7	CASSGAGPSYEQYF
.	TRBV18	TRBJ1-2	CASSPRRETYGYTF
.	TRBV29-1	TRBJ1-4	CSVAGTGRAYRNEKLFF
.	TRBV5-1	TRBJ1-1	CASSITGDTEAFF
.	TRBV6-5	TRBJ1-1	CASSSGGWTEAFF
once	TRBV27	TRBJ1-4	CASRQQGVNEKLFF
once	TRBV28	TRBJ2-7	CASFDRGAFEQYF
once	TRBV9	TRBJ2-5	CASSAQTNSQETQYF
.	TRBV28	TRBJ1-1	CASRSSEQAPVGAEAFF
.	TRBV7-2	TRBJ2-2	CASSSNTGELFF
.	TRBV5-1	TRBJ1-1	CASSLVEVRTEAFF
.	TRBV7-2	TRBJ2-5	CASRLGATGWQETQYF
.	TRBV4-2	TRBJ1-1	CASSQDLRGSEAFF
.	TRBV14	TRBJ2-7	CASSQYSEQYF
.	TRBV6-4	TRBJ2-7	CASSDTFGTGFHEQYF
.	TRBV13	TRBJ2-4	CASSFLAGGLGDIQYF
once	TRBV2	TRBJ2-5	CASSEVGFQETQYF
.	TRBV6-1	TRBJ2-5	CASSDQLETQYF